What follows describes a single TCR beta chain. With 3 bases removed from V and 4 bases from J, the gap between germline ends came to 14 bases. The germline gives CDR1 MNHEY, CDR2 SVGAGI. The CDR3 loop spans 15 amino acids. Only in-frame clones appear in the TCRdb table, and some are missing; sequencing was by immunoSEQ multiplex PCR. The top ten hold about 7.6% of the sample, which has 55,000 to 75,000 clones, about 92% seen once. Each of the patients experienced relapse following autologous stem cell transplantation, and their brentuximab vedotin exposure differed. The data belong to a study of PD-1 blockade in classical Hodgkin lymphoma.

This TCR came from a human donor with classical Hodgkin lymphoma. This rearrangement joins TRBV6-5 to TRBJ2-3; D might be TRBD2 (5 bases). Sequencing was performed on peripheral blood mononuclear cells (PBMCs), taken at baseline. The CDR3 DNA sequence: TGTGCCAGCAGTTATTCGGGTATCGGGGCAGATACGCAGTATTTT. This encodes CASSYSGIGADTQYF.